This TCR beta chain was recovered during a study of T cell responses to AZD1222 COVID-19 vaccine. Here immunoSEQ multiplex PCR was the method, and the copy in TCRdb shows in-frame clones only, minus some. The table has over 100,000 clones, around 87% seen once; the top ten hold roughly 3.6%. The CDR3 loop spans 15 amino acids. Germline CDR1 and CDR2: SEHNR and FQNEAQ (reference sequence). Unmatched junction bases numbered 3, after V lost 3 bases and J lost 2 bases. V usage is TRBV7-9 and J usage is TRBJ1-2; 10 bases are shared with TRBD1. The receptor was isolated from an adult in good health. The sequenced sample was peripheral blood, obtained on day 0 of AZD1222 vaccination. The CDR3 DNA sequence: TGTGCCAGCAGCTTCGGGACAGGGGAGAACTATGGCTACACCTTC. Translating it yields CASSFGTGENYGYTF. Together with reference TRBV7-9 and TRBJ1-2, the CDR3 gives the full variable domain: DTGVSQNPRHKITKRGQNVTFRCDPISEHNRLYWYRQTLGQGPEFLTYFQNEAQLEKSRLLSDRFSAERPKGSFSTLEIQRTEQGDSAMYLCASSFGTGENYGYTFGSGTRLTVV.